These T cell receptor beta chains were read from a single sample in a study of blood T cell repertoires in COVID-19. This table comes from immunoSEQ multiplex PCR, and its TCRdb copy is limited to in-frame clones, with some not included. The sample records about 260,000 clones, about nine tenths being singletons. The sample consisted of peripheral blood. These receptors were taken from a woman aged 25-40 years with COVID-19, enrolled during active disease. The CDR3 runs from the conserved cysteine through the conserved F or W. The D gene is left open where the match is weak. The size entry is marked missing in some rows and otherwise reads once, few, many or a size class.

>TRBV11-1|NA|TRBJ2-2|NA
CASSLAGGHTGELFF
TGTGCCAGCAGCTTAGCGGGAGGCCACACCGGGGAGCTGTTTTTT
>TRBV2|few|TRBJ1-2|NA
CASSDRGDYGYTF
TGTGCCAGCAGTGATAGGGGCGACTATGGCTACACCTTC
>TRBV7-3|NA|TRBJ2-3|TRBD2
CASSFGAAGGGADTQYF
TGTGCCAGCAGTTTCGGTGCTGCGGGAGGGGGAGCAGATACGCAGTATTTT
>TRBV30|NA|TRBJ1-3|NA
CAWSGTPDSGNTIYF
TGTGCCTGGAGTGGGACACCTGACTCGGGAAACACCATATATTTT
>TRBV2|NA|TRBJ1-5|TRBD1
CASSRQGAGQPQHF
TGTGCCAGCAGTAGGCAGGGGGCGGGCCAGCCCCAGCATTTT
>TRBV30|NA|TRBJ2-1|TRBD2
CASYGTSGIYEQFF
TGTGCTTCCTACGGGACTAGCGGGATTTATGAGCAGTTCTTC
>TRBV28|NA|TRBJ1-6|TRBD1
CASSFQGDTRSPLHF
TGTGCCAGCAGTTTTCAGGGGGATACACGTTCACCCCTCCACTTT
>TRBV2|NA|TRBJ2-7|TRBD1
CASGPRTGKGYEQYF
TGTGCCAGCGGCCCCCGGACAGGGAAGGGCTACGAGCAGTACTTC
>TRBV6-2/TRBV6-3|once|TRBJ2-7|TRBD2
CASSKRTSGSYEQYF
TGTGCCAGCAGTAAACGGACTAGCGGGAGCTACGAGCAGTACTTC
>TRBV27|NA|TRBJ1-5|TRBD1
CASGTGNQPQHF
TGTGCCAGCGGGACAGGGAATCAGCCCCAGCATTTT
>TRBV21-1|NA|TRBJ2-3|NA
CASSKFRTVAYTQYF
TGTGCCAGCAGCAAATTTAGGACAGTCGCTTATACGCAGTATTTT
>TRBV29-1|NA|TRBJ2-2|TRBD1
CSVGGRTGGRGTGELFF
TGCAGCGTTGGTGGTAGGACAGGGGGCCGAGGCACCGGGGAGCTGTTTTTT
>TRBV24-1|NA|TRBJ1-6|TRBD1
CATSDLTGNSPLHF
TGTGCCACCAGTGACCTGACAGGGAATTCACCCCTCCACTTT
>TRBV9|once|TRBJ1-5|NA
CASSVERQEKNQPQHF
TGTGCCAGCAGCGTAGAAAGACAGGAGAAAAATCAGCCCCAGCATTTT
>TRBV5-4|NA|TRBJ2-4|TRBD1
CASSPGQGGGSRAKNIQYF
TGTGCCAGCAGCCCAGGACAGGGAGGAGGAAGTCGGGCCAAAAACATTCAGTACTTC
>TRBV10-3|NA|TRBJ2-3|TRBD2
CAISGTSGERTDTQYF
TGTGCCATCAGTGGGACTAGCGGGGAGCGCACAGATACGCAGTATTTT
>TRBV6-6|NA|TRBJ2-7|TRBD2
CASSWTSGSYEQYF
TGTGCCAGCAGTTGGACTAGTGGGTCCTACGAGCAGTACTTC
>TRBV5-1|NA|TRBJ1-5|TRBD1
CASSGGQGQPQHF
TGCGCCAGCAGCGGAGGACAGGGCCAGCCCCAGCATTTT
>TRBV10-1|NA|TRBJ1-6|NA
CATSNRAPGF
TGCGCCACCTCGAACAGGGCCCCCGGATTT
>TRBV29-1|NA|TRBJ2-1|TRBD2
CSVVRESWYNEQFF
TGCAGCGTTGTGCGGGAGAGCTGGTACAATGAGCAGTTCTTC
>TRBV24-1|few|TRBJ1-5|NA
CATSDHSNQPQHF
TGTGCCACCAGTGACCATAGCAATCAGCCCCAGCATTTT
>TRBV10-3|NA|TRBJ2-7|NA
CAISTASVPYEQYF
TGTGCCATCAGTACCGCTAGCGTACCCTACGAGCAGTACTTC
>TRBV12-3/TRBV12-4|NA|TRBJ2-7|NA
CASLSGDEQYF
TGTGCCAGTCTTTCGGGGGACGAGCAGTACTTC
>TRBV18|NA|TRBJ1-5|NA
CASSPTGSDQPQHF
TGTGCCAGCTCACCAACAGGCTCAGATCAGCCCCAGCATTTT
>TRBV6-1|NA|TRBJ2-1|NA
CASTKSSYNEQFF
TGTGCCAGCACGAAGAGCTCCTACAATGAGCAGTTCTTC
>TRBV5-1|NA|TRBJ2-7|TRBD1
CASSHRTGGIYEQYF
TGCGCCAGCAGCCATCGGACAGGGGGGATCTACGAGCAGTACTTC
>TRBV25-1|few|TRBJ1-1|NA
CASSAAGMNTEAFF
TGTGCCAGCAGTGCAGCAGGGATGAACACTGAAGCTTTCTTT
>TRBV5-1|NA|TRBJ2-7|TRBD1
CASSLRPGTGSYEQYF
TGCGCCAGCAGCTTGAGACCCGGGACAGGATCCTACGAGCAGTACTTC
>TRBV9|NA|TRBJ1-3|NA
CASSLDRGPGNTIYF
TGTGCCAGCAGCCTCGACCGAGGGCCTGGAAACACCATATATTTT
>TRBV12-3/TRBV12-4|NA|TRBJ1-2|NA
CASSLGGPTGYTF
TGTGCCAGCAGCCTGGGAGGGCCAACAGGCTACACCTTC
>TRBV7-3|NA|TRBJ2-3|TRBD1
CASSRDRNTDTQYF
TGTGCCAGCAGCAGGGACAGAAACACAGATACGCAGTATTTT
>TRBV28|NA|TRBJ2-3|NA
CASTRRGTDTQYF
TGTGCCAGCACCCGGCGGGGCACAGATACGCAGTATTTT